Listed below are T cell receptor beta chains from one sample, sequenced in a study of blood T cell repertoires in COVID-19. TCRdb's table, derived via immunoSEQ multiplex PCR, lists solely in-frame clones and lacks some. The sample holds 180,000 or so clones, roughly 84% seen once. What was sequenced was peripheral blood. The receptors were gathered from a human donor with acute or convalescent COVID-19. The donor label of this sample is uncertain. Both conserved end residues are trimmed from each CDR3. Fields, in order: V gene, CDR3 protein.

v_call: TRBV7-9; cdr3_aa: ASSLSGDRIKNIQY
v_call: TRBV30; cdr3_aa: AWSPVRTEAF
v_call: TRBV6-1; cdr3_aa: ASSDGTYEQY
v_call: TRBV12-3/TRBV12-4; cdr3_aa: ASSHREGGHT
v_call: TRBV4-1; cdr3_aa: ASSQEGQGAGQPQH
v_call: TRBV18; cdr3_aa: ASSPIPSTGELF
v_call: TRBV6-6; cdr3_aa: ASRYQGEDT
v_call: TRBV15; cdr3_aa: ATSRERMDTYGYT
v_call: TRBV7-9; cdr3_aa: ASSLGRSTYEQY
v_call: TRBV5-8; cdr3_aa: ASSSGQSSGNTIY
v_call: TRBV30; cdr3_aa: AWSGLAYNEQF
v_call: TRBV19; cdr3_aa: ASSPAGAVPYEQY
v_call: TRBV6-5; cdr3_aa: ASTGKNLYGYT
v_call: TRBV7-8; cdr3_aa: ASSRLGTGLNEKLF
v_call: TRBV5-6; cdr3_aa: ASSQSPLVTNYGYT
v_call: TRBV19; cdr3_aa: ASNQYTGELF
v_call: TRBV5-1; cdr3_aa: ASSLGPGGGYGYT
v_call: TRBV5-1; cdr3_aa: ASSLPGLADTQY
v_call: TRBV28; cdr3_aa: ASSTRTGTYEQY
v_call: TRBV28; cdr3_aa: ASSLRQTGGEQY
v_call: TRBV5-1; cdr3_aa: ASSLGDRDGTEAF
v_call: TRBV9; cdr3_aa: ASSVQGVGTEAF
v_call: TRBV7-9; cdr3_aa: AGGRANYGYT
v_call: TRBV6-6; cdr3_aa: ASSYMSGNTEAF
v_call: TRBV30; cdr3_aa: AWSPGLAAYEQY
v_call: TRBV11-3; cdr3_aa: ASSLDGSGDTGELF
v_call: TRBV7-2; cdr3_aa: ASSGRTEETQY
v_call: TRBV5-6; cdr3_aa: ASSLWDRDNSPLH